The rows below give T cell receptor beta chains drawn from one sample of a study of blood T cell repertoires in COVID-19. The table came from immunoSEQ multiplex PCR; TCRdb's copy has only in-frame clones and leaves some out. This table has over 400,000 clones, 80% to 90% appearing once. Material for sequencing was peripheral blood. Receptor source: a human donor in a cohort sampled during active COVID-19. The CDR3 runs from the conserved cysteine through the conserved F or W. A D gene is named only where the DNA matches it firmly. Part of the rows lack a size; the others show once, few, many or a class for expanded clones.

V	D	size	length	J	DNA	CDR3
TRBV18	TRBD2	-	15	TRBJ2-7	TGTGCCAGCTCACCAAGGACTAGCGGTACCTACGAGCAGTACTTC	CASSPRTSGTYEQYF
TRBV19	-	-	16	TRBJ2-1	TGTGCCAGTAGTCCGCGGAAGGCAGCTAGTAACAATGAGCAGTTCTTC	CASSPRKAASNNEQFF
TRBV30	TRBD1	-	19	TRBJ2-6	TGTGCCTGGAGCGAAAAGCTGGGACAGGGGACGACTGGGGCCAACGTCCTGACTTTC	CAWSEKLGQGTTGANVLTF
TRBV6-5	-	-	14	TRBJ1-2	TGTGCCAGCAGTTACTCAGGGGGTGCAAGTGGCTACACCTTC	CASSYSGGASGYTF
TRBV6-2/TRBV6-3	-	once	16	TRBJ1-1	TGTGCCAGCAGTTACGGTCAAGCGTCCATGAACACTGAAGCTTTCTTT	CASSYGQASMNTEAFF
TRBV3-1/TRBV3-2	-	-	13	TRBJ1-2	TGTGCCAGCAGCCCGTTTCTGGACACAGGCTACACCTTC	CASSPFLDTGYTF
TRBV28	-	-	11	TRBJ2-7	TGTGCCAAAGACTCCGAGGTAGCGGCGGGGTTC	CAKDSEVAAGF
TRBV6-1	-	few	15	TRBJ1-3	TGTGCCAGCAGTGAATACGACAGCTCTGGAAACACCATATATTTT	CASSEYDSSGNTIYF
TRBV30	TRBD1	-	14	TRBJ2-7	TGTGCCTGGAGTTTTGGGACAGGGTCCCACGAGCAGTACTTC	CAWSFGTGSHEQYF
TRBV7-9	TRBD1	-	16	TRBJ2-5	TGTGCCAGCAGCCCGAGCGGGACAGGGGGTAAAGAGACCCAGTACTTC	CASSPSGTGGKETQYF
TRBV7-6	-	-	15	TRBJ1-1	TGTGCCAGCAGCTTGGTGGGGGCCTTGAACACTGAAGCTTTCTTT	CASSLVGALNTEAFF
TRBV5-1	-	few	14	TRBJ2-2	TGCGCCAGCAGCTTTCGGAGTAACACCGGGGAGCTGTTTTTT	CASSFRSNTGELFF
TRBV7-3	TRBD1	-	16	TRBJ1-2	TGTGCCAGCAGCTTAAGGTCGACAGGGGGCAGCTATGGCTACACCTTC	CASSLRSTGGSYGYTF
TRBV2	-	-	13	TRBJ1-4	TGTGCCAGCTACCGGGAAACTAATGAAAAACTGTTTTTT	CASYRETNEKLFF
TRBV20-1	-	-	11	TRBJ1-1	TGCAGTGCCCCAGGGAACGCTGAAGCTTTCTTT	CSAPGNAEAFF
TRBV4-1	TRBD2	few	15	TRBJ2-7	TGCGCCAGCAGCCAAGGACTAGCGGCCCCTTACGAGCAGTACTTC	CASSQGLAAPYEQYF
TRBV5-6	-	-	13	TRBJ2-3	TGTGCCAGCAGCACACAGGGTTCAGATACGCAGTATTTT	CASSTQGSDTQYF